The clone carrying this T cell receptor beta chain came up once. Primers: 60 Vbeta forward and 13 Jbeta reverse. TCRdb's table, derived via immunoSEQ multiplex PCR, lists solely in-frame clones and lacks some. The data contain 150,000 or so clones, 65% to 80% of them singletons. The donors (healthy individuals) were bone marrow donors. This specimen belongs to a study of cytomegalovirus exposure and HLA in healthy donors. Overall study context: Of the donors genotyped, approximately 410 in all, about 80% fell in the Caucasian-associated ancestry cluster.

The specimen was PBMCs. The source is a man younger than 30 in good health and CMV-seronegative.

This CDR3 reads CASSSGTAYQETQYF. As DNA, the CDR3 is TGCGCCAGCAGTTCCGGGACAGCGTACCAAGAGACCCAGTACTTC. V usage is TRBV5-1 and J usage is TRBJ2-5; 7 bases fit TRBD1. Germline trimming cut 5 bases from V and 0 bases from J; bases unmatched to any gene: 7. CDR1 is SGHRS, CDR2 YFSETQ, per germline. The CDR3 runs 15 residues.